The rows below give T cell receptor beta chains drawn from one sample of a study of identical twins. TCRdb called the 5' RACE reads again in MiXCR, with one record for every CDR3 protein. The sample has 400,000 to 550,000 distinct CDR3 sequences, roughly an eighth seen once. These same records also appear under a second study, on yellow fever vaccine responses in identical twins.

Sequenced sample: CD4+ T cells sorted from blood. Receptors originate from a woman younger than 35 in good health. The CDR3 runs from the conserved cysteine through the conserved F or W. Fields, in order: V gene, D gene, J gene, clone size, CDR3 DNA, CDR3 protein. The D gene is left open where the match is weak. Where a row states a size, it is once, few, many or the class of an expanded clone; other rows omit it.

>TRBV20-1|-|TRBJ1-4|many
TGCAGTGCTAGTGCCGGTTCTAATGAAAAACTGTTTTTT
CSASAGSNEKLFF
>TRBV12-3/TRBV12-4|-|TRBJ2-6|many
TGTGCCAGCACCCAAGGGGCGGAGAGCTCTGGGGCCAACGTCCTGACTTTC
CASTQGAESSGANVLTF
>TRBV21-1|-|TRBJ2-7|-
TGTGCCAGCAGGGGCCAGAGCTCCTACGAGCAGTACTTC
CASRGQSSYEQYF
>TRBV28|-|TRBJ2-1|-
TGTGCCAGCAGTCGAGGGGACTCCTCCTACAATGAGCAGTTCTTC
CASSRGDSSYNEQFF
>TRBV12-3/TRBV12-4|-|TRBJ2-7|-
TGTGCCAGCAGAGGACAGATATACGAGCAGTACTTC
CASRGQIYEQYF
>TRBV12-3/TRBV12-4|TRBD1|TRBJ2-7|-
TGTGCCAGCAGTTTAGCAGGGGGCAACGAGCAGAACTTC
CASSLAGGNEQNF
>TRBV4-1|-|TRBJ2-1|-
TGCGCCAGCAGCCAAGAGGGGGCACTACAGCAGTTCTTC
CASSQEGALQQFF
>TRBV29-1|-|TRBJ2-7|many
TGCGCTATCCCTTCCAGGGGTTACAAGAACGAGCAGTACTTC
CAIPSRGYKNEQYF
>TRBV7-9|TRBD1|TRBJ2-3|-
TGTGCCAGCAGCTTAGGGGACAGCCCCACAGATACGCAGTATTTT
CASSLGDSPTDTQYF
>TRBV28|TRBD1|TRBJ1-1|-
TGTGCCAGCAGTTTGTGGGACAGGGTCAACACTGAAGCTTTCTTT
CASSLWDRVNTEAFF
>TRBV12-3/TRBV12-4|TRBD2|TRBJ2-1|many
TGTGCCAGCAGTTTTATGGGGGGAGGGCGCAATGAGCAGTTCTTC
CASSFMGGGRNEQFF
>TRBV7-9|TRBD1|TRBJ2-7|-
TGTGCCAGCGGGAGAAGGGACAGGGCCTACGAGCAGTACTTC
CASGRRDRAYEQYF
>TRBV12-3/TRBV12-4|TRBD1|TRBJ1-5|-
TGTGCCAGCAAAATACAGGGGGGCAGCAATCAGCCCCAGCATTTT
CASKIQGGSNQPQHF
>TRBV6-1|TRBD1|TRBJ2-7|few
TGTGCCAGCAGGGGACAGGGTGGCTACGAGCAGTACTTC
CASRGQGGYEQYF
>TRBV28|-|TRBJ2-3|many
TGTGCCAGCAGTTTTGGGAGGGGACACACAGATACGCAGTATTTT
CASSFGRGHTDTQYF
>TRBV20-1|TRBD2|TRBJ2-3|few
TGCAGTGCTAGAATGCTAGCGGGATTCACAGATACGCAGTATTTT
CSARMLAGFTDTQYF
>TRBV5-1|-|TRBJ1-4|-
TGCGCCAGCAGCTTGCGGGGTGGAAGTAATGAAAAACTGTTTTTT
CASSLRGGSNEKLFF